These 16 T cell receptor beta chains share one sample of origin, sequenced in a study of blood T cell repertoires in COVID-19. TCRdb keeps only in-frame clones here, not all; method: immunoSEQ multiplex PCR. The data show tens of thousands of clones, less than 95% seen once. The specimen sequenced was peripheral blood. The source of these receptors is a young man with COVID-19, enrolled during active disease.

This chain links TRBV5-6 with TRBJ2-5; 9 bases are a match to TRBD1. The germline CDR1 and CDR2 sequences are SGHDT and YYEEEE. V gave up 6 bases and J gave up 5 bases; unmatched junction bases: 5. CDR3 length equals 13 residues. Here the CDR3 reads CASNTGGLETQYF. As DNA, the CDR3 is TGTGCCAGCAACACAGGGGGCTTGGAGACCCAGTACTTC.

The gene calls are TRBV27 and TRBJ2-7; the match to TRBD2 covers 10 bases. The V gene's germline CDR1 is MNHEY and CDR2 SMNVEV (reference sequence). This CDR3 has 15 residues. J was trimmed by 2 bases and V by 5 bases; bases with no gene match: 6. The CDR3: CASSPTTSGAYEQYF. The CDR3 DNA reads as TGTGCCAGCAGTCCAACCACTAGCGGGGCCTACGAGCAGTACTTC.

The DNA for the CDR3 is TGTGCCAGCTCACCGACAGGGGTCAGGGAGACCCAGTACTTC. Translation: CASSPTGVRETQYF. The gene calls are TRBV18 and TRBJ2-5; 8 nucleotides match TRBD1. The J segment lost 5 bases and the V segment lost 3 bases, leaving 5 bases of the junction unmatched. The length of the CDR3 is 14 residues. The germline CDR1 and CDR2 sequences are KGHSH and LQKENI.

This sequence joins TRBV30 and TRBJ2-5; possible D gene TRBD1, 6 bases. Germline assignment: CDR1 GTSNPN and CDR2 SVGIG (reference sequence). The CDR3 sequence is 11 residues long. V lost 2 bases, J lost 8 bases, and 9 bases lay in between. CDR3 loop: CAWSRDITQYF. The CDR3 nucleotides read TGTGCCTGGAGTCGGGACATCACCCAGTACTTC. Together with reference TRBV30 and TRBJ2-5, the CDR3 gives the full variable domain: SQTIHQWPATLVQPVGSPLSLECTVEGTSNPNLYWYRQAAGRGLQLLFYSVGIGQISSEVPQNLSASRPQDRQFILSSKKLLLSDSGFYLCAWSRDITQYFGPGTRLLVL.

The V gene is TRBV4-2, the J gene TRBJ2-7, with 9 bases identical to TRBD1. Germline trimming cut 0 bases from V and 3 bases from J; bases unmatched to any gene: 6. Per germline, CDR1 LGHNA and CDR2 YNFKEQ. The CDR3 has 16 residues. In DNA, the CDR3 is TGTGCCAGCAGCCAAGAGCCGGGACAGGGTTACTACGAGCAGTACTTC. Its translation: CASSQEPGQGYYEQYF.

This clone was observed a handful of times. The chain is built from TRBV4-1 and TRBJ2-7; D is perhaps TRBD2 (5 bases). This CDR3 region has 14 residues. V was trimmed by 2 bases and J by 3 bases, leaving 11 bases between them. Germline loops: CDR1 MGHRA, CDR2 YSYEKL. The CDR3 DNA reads TGCGCCAGCAGCCAACGAGACGGGGACTACGAGCAGTACTTC. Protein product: CASSQRDGDYEQYF.

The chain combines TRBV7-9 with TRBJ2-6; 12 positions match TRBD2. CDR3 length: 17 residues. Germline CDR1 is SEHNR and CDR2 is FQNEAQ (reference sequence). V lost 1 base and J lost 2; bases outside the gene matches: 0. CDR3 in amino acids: CASSLGLAGAGANVLTF. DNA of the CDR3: TGTGCCAGCAGCTTAGGACTAGCGGGAGCTGGGGCCAACGTCCTGACTTTC. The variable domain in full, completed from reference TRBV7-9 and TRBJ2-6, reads DTGVSQNPRHKITKRGQNVTFRCDPISEHNRLYWYRQTLGQGPEFLTYFQNEAQLEKSRLLSDRFSAERPKGSFSTLEIQRTEQGDSAMYLCASSLGLAGAGANVLTFGAGSRLTVL.

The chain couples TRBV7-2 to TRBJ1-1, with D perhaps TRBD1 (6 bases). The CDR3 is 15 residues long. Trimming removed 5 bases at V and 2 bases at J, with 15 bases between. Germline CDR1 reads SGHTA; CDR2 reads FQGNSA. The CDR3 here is CASSPRQDLNTEAFF. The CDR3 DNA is TGTGCCAGCAGCCCTCGACAGGACCTTAACACTGAAGCTTTCTTT.

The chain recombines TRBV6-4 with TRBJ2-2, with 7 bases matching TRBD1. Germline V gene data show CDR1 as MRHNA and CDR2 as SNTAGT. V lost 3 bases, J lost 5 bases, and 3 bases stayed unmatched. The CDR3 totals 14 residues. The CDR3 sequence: CASSEMDRTGELFF. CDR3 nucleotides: TGTGCCAGCAGTGAGATGGACAGGACCGGGGAGCTGTTTTTT.

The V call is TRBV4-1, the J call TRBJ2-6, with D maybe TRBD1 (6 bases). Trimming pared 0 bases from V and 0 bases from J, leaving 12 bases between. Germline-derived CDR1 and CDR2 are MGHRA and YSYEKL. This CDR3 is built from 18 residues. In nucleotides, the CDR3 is TGCGCCAGCAGCCAAGACCACAGGGAATTCTCTGGGGCCAACGTCCTGACTTTC. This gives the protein CASSQDHREFSGANVLTF.

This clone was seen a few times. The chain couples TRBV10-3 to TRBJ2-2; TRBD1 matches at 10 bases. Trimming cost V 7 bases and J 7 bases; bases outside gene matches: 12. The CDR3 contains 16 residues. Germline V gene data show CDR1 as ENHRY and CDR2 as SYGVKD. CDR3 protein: CAINTIRDRGDGELFF. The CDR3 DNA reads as TGTGCCATCAATACAATTCGGGACAGGGGAGACGGGGAGCTGTTTTTT.

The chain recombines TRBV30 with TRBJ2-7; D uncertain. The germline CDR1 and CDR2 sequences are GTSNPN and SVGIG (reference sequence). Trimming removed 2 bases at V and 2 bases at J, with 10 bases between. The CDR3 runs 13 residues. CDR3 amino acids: CAWSTLNPYEQYF. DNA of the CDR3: TGTGCCTGGAGTACCCTAAACCCCTACGAGCAGTACTTC. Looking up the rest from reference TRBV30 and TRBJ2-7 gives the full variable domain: SQTIHQWPATLVQPVGSPLSLECTVEGTSNPNLYWYRQAAGRGLQLLFYSVGIGQISSEVPQNLSASRPQDRQFILSSKKLLLSDSGFYLCAWSTLNPYEQYFGPGTRLTVT.

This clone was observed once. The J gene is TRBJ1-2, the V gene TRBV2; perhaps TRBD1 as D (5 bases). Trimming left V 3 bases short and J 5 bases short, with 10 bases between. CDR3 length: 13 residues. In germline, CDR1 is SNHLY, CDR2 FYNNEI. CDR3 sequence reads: CASSEDGTYGYTF. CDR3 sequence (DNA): TGTGCCAGCAGTGAGGACGGGACTTATGGCTACACCTTC.

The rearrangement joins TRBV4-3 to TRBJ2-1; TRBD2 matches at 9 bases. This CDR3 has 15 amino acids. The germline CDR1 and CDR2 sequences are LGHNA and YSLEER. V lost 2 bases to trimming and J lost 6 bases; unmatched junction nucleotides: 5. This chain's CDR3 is CASSQPGTSSNEQFF. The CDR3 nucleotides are TGCGCCAGCAGCCAACCCGGGACTAGCAGCAATGAGCAGTTCTTC.

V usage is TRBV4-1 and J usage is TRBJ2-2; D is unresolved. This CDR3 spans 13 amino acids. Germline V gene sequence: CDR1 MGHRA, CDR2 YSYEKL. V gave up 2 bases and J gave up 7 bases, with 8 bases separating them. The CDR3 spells CASSQRSIGELFF. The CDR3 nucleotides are TGCGCCAGCAGCCAACGGTCAATCGGGGAGCTGTTTTTT.

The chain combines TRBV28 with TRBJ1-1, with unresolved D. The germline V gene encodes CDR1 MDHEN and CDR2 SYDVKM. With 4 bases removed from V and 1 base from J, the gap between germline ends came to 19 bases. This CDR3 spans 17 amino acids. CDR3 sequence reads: CASSYVFPGGANTEAFF. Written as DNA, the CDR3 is TGTGCCAGCAGTTACGTTTTTCCTGGAGGAGCGAACACTGAAGCTTTCTTT.